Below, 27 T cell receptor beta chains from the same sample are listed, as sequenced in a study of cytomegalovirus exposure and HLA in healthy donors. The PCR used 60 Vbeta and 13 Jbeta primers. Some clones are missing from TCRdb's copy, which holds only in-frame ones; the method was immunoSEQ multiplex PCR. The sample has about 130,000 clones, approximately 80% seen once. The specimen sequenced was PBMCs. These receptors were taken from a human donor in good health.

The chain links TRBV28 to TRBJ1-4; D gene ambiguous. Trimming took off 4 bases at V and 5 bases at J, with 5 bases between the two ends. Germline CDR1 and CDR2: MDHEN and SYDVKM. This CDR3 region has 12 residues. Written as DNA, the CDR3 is TGTGCCAGCAGTTCCGTGAATGAAAAACTGTTTTTT. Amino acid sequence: CASSSVNEKLFF.

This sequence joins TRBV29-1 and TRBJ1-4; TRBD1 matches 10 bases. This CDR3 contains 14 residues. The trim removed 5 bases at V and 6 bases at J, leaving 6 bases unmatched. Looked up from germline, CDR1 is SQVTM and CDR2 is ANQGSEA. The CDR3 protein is CSVFPGQGDEKLFF. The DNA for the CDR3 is TGCAGCGTTTTTCCCGGACAGGGGGATGAAAAACTGTTTTTT.

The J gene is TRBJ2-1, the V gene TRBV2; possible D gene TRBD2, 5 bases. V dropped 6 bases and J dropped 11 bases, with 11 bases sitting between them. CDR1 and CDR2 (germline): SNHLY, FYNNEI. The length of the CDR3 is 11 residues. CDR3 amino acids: CASSESTKQFF. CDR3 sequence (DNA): TGTGCCAGCAGCGAGTCGACTAAGCAGTTCTTC.

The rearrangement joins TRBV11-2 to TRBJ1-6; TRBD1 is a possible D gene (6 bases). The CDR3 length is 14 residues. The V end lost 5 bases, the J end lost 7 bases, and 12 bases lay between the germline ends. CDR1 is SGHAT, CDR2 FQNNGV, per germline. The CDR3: CASSGGARNSPLHF. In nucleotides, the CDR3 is TGTGCCAGCAGCGGGGGCGCAAGGAATTCACCCCTCCACTTT.

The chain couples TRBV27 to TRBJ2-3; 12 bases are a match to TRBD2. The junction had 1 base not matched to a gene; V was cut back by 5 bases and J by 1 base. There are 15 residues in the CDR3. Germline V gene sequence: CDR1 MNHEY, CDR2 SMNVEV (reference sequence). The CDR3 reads CASSRLAGGTDTQYF. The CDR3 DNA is TGTGCCAGCAGTCGACTAGCGGGGGGCACAGATACGCAGTATTTT.

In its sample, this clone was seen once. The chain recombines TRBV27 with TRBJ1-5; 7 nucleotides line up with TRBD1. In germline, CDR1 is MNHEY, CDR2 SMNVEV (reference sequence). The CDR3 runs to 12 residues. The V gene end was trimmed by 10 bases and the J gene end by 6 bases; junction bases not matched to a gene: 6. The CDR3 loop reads CATRTGGQPQHF. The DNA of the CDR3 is TGTGCCACCCGGACAGGCGGTCAGCCCCAGCATTTT.

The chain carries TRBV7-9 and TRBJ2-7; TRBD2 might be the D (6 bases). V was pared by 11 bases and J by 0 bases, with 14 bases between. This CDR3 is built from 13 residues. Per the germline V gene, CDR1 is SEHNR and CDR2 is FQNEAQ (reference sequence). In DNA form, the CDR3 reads TGTGCCGAAGGAGGGACGGACTCCTACGAGCAGTACTTC. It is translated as CAEGGTDSYEQYF.

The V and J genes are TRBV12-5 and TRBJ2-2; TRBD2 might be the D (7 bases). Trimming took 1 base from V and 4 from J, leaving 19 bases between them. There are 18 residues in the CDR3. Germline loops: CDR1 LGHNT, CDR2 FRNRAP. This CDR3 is CASGLGLRGGSGTGELFF. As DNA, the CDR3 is TGTGCTAGTGGTTTGGGACTGAGGGGGGGATCGGGCACCGGGGAGCTGTTTTTT.

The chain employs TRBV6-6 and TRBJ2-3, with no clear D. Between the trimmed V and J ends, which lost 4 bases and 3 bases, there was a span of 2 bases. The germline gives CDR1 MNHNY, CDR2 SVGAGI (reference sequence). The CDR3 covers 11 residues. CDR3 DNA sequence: TGTGCCAGCAGTTCAACAGATACGCAGTATTTT. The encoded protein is CASSSTDTQYF.

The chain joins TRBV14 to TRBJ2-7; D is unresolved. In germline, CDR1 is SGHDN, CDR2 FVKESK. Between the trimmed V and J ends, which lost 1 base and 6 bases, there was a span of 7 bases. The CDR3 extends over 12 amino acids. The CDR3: CASSQVNSEQYF. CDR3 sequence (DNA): TGTGCCAGCAGCCAAGTTAACTCCGAGCAGTACTTC.

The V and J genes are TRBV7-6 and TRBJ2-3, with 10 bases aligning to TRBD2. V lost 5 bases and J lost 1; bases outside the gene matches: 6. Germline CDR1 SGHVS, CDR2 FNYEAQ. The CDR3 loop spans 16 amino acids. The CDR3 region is CASSPAGTSGTDTQYF. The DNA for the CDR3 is TGTGCCAGCAGCCCCGCCGGGACTAGCGGCACAGATACGCAGTATTTT.

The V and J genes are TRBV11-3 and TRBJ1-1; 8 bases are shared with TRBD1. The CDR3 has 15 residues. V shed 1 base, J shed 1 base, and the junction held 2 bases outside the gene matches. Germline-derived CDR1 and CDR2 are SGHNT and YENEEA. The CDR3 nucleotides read TGTGCCAGCAGCTTAGGACAGGGGCAGAACACTGAAGCTTTCTTT. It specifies CASSLGQGQNTEAFF.

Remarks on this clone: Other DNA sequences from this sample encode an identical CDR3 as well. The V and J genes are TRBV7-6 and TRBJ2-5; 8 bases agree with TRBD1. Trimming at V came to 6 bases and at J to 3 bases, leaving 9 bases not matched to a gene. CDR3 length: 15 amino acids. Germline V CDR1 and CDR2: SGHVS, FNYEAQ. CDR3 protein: CASSLFSGGEETQYF. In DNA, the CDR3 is TGTGCCAGCAGTTTATTCTCAGGGGGCGAAGAGACCCAGTACTTC.

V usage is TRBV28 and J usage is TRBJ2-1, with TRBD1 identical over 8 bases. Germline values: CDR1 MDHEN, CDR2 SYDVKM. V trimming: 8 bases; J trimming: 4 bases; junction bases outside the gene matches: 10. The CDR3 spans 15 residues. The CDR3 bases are TGTGCCAGCCGACCCGGGACAGGATATTACAATGAGCAGTTCTTC. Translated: CASRPGTGYYNEQFF.

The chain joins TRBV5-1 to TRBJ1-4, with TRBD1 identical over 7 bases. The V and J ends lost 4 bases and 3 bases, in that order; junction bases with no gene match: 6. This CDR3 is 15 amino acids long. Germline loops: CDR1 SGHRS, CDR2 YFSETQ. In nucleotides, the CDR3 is TGCGCCAGCAGCCCGGGGGACAGATCTAATGAAAAACTGTTTTTT. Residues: CASSPGDRSNEKLFF.

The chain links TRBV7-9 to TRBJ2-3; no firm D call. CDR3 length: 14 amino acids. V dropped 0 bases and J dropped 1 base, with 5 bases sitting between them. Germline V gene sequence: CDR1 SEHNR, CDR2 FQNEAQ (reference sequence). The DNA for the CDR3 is TGTGCCAGCAGCTTAGCGCGGCGCACAGATACGCAGTATTTT. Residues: CASSLARRTDTQYF.

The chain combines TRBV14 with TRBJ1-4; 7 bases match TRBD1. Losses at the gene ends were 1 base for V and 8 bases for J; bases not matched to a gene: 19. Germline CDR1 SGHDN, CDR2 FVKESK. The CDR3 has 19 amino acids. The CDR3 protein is CASSQGTSRMGQLYEKLFF. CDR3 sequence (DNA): TGTGCCAGCAGCCAAGGAACCTCACGAATGGGACAGCTGTACGAAAAACTGTTTTTT.

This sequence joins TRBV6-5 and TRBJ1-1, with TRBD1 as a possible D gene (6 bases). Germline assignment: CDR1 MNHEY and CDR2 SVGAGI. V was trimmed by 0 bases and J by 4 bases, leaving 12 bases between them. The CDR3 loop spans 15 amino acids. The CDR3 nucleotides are TGTGCCAGCAGTTACTCGAAATGGGGGCGCACTGAAGCTTTCTTT. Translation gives CASSYSKWGRTEAFF.

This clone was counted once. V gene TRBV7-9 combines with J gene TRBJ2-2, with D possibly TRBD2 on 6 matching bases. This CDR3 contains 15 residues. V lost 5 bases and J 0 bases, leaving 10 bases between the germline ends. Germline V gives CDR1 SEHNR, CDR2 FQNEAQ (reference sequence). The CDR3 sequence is CASSRSSANTGELFF. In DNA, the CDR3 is TGTGCCAGCAGCCGTTCTAGCGCGAACACCGGGGAGCTGTTTTTT.

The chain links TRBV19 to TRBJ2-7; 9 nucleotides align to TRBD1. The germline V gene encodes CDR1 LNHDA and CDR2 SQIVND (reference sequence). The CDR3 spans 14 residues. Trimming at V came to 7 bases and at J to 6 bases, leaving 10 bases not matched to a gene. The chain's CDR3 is CASTPGQGNSEQYF. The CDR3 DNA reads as TGTGCCAGTACCCCGGGACAGGGTAATAGCGAGCAGTACTTC.

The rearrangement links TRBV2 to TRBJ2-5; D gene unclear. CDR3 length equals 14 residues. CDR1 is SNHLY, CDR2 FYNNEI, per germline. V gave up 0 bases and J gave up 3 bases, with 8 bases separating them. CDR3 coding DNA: TGTGCCAGCAGTGAAGCCAGCGTGAAAGAGACCCAGTACTTC. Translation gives CASSEASVKETQYF.

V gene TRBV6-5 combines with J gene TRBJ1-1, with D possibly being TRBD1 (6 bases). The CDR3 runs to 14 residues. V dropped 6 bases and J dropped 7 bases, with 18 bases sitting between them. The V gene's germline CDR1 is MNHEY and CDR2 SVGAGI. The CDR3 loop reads CASRGYRGQNEAFF. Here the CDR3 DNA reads TGTGCCAGCAGAGGCTACCGCGGACAGAATGAAGCTTTCTTT.

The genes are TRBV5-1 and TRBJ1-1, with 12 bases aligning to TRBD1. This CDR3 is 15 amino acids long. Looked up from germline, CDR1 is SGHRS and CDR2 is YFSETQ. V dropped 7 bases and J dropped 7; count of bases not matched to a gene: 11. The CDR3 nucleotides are TGCGCCAGCCAAGGAGGGACAGGGGGCTGGATTGAAGCTTTCTTT. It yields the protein CASQGGTGGWIEAFF.

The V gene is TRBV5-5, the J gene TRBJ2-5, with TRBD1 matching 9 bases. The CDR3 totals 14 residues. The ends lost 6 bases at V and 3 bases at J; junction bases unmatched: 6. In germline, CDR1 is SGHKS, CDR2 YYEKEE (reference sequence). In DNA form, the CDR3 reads TGTGCCAGCAAAACCGGGACAGGGAAAGAGACCCAGTACTTC. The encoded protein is CASKTGTGKETQYF.

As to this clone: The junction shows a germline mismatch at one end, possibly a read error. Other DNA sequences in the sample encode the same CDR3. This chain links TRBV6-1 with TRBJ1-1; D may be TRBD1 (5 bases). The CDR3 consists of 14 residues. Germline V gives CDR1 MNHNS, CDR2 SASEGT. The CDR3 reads CASSELRGITEAFF. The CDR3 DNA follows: TGTGCCAGCAGTGAATTGCGGGGGATCACTGAAGCTTTTTTT.

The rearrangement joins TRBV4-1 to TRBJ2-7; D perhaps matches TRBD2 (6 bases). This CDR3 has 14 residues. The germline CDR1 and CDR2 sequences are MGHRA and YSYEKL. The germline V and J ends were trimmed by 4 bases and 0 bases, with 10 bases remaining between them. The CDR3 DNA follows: TGCGCCAGCAGCCGGGGGGAGTCCTCCTACGAGCAGTACTTC. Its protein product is CASSRGESSYEQYF.

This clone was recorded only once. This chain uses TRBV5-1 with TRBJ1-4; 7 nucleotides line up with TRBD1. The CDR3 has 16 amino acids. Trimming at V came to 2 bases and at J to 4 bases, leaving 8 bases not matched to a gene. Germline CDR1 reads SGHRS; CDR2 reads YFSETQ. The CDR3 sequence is CASSFSNQGGNEKLFF. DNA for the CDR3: TGCGCCAGCAGCTTTTCTAACCAGGGGGGTAATGAAAAACTGTTTTTT.